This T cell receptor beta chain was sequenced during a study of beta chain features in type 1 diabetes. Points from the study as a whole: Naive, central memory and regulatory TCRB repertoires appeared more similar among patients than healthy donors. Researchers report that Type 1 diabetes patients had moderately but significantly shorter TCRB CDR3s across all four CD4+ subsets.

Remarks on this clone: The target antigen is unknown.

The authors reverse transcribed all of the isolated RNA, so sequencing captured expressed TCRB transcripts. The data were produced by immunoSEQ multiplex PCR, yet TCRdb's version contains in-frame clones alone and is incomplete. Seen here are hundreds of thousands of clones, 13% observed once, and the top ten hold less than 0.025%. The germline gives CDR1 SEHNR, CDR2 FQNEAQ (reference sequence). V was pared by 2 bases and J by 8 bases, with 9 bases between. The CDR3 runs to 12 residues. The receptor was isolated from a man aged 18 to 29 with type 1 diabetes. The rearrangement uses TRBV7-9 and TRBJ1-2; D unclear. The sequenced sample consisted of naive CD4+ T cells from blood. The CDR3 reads CASSLSGLGYTF. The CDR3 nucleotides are TGTGCCAGCAGCTTATCAGGACTCGGCTACACCTTC.